These 2 T cell receptor beta chains were sequenced from one sample in a study of OX40 agonist ivuxolimab in advanced cancers. The repertoire was sequenced with immunoSEQ multiplex PCR; TCRdb's copy has only in-frame clones and lacks some. Of about 71,000 clones listed, 86% were seen once; the top ten hold approximately 2.1%. This specimen consisted of CD4+ or CD8+ T cells sorted from blood, obtained in a trial of the OX40 agonist ivuxolimab. The receptor set was obtained from an adult with an advanced solid tumor such as melanoma, head and neck, liver or kidney cancer.

V is TRBV29-1 and J is TRBJ2-4; tentative D call: TRBD1 (5 bases). The length of the CDR3 is 13 residues. V lost 1 base and J 6 bases, leaving 10 bases between the germline ends. Per germline, CDR1 SQVTM and CDR2 ANQGSEA. Here the CDR3 DNA reads TGCAGCGTTGAAGTTACCCAGGGAAACATTCAGTACTTC. Its protein product is CSVEVTQGNIQYF.

CDR3 sequence reads: CASSSRTEGEQYF. Here the CDR3 DNA reads TGTGCCAGCAGTTCCCGGACTGAAGGGGAGCAGTACTTC. The V call is TRBV6-6, the J call TRBJ2-7; the D gene is possibly TRBD2 (5 bases). CDR3 length: 13 residues. Between the trimmed V and J ends, which lost 4 bases and 7 bases, there was a span of 14 bases. Germline V lookup: CDR1 MNHNY, CDR2 SVGAGI (reference sequence).